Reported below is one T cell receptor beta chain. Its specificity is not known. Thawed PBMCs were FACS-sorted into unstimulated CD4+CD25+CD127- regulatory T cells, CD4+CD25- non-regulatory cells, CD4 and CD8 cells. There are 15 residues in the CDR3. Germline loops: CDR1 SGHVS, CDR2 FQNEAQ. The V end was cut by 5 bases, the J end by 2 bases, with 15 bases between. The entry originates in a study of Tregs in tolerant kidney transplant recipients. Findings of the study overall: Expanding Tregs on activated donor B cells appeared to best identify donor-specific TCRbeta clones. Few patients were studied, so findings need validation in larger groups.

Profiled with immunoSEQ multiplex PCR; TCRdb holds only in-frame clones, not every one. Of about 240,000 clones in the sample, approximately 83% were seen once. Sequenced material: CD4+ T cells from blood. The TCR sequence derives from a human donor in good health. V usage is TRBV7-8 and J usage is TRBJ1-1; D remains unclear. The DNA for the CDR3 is TGTGCCAGCAGCATCCGTCCCGGCGAAAACACTGAAGCTTTCTTT. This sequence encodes CASSIRPGENTEAFF. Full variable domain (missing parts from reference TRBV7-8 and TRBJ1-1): GAGVSQSPRYKVAKRGQDVALRCDPISGHVSLFWYQQALGQGPEFLTYFQNEAQLDKSGLPSDRFFAERPEGSVSTLKIQRTQQEDSAVYLCASSIRPGENTEAFFGQGTRLTVV.